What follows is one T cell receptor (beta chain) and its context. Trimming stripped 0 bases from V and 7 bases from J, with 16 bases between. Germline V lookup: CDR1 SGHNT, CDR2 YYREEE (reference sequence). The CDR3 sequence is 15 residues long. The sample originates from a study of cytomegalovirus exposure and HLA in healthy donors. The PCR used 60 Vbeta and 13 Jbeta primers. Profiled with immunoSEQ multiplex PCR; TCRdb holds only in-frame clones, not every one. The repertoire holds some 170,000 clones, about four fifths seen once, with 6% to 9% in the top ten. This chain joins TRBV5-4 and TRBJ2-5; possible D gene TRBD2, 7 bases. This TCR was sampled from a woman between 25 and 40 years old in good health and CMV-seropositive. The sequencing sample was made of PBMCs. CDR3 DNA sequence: TGTGCCAGCAGCTTGGCCGGAGGGGGGGTGGGGACCCAGTACTTC. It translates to CASSLAGGGVGTQYF.